This T cell receptor (beta chain) was profiled in a study of cytomegalovirus exposure and HLA in healthy donors. Study results and limitations: Cytomegalovirus status was reportedly diagnosed by the classifier with high sensitivity and specificity. One variant, a missense change in DCLRE1C, was linked in a later analysis to TCR beta V- and J-gene trimming. Cytomegalovirus-associated TCR beta chains were listed, numbering some 170.

Primers: 60 Vbeta forward and 13 Jbeta reverse. Per the original methods: Approximately 12 million of the approximately 80 million unique TCR beta chains counted in a later analysis were shared. This table comes from immunoSEQ multiplex PCR, and its TCRdb copy is limited to in-frame clones, with some not included. The DNA was the basis for D and trimming; V, J and clone size are from that table. This table has about 250,000 clones, around four fifths appearing once. As regards this clone: The antigen remains undetermined.

Material for sequencing was PBMCs. The sequence was obtained from a boy between 10 and 17 years old in good health and CMV-seronegative.

In DNA, the CDR3 is TGTGCCAGCAGCCAAGTTGAAGCGGCCACAGATACGCAGTATTTT. Protein sequence: CASSQVEAATDTQYF. The gene calls are TRBV4-2 and TRBJ2-3, with D maybe TRBD2 (5 bases). The germline gives CDR1 LGHNA, CDR2 YNFKEQ. The CDR3 has 15 amino acids. Trimming shortened V by 1 base and J by 2 bases, and 10 bases separated the two germline ends.